Following are 20 T cell receptor beta chains from one sample sequenced in a study of human T cells and chemical hapten exposure. A single record per CDR3 protein comes from TCRdb applying MiXCR to the 5' RACE reads. The sample lists 110,000 or so distinct CDR3 sequences; 19% were seen once. Total RNA was extracted from unfractionated whole blood. The origin of the receptors is a human donor in good health.

The genes are TRBV2 and TRBJ2-7; TRBD2 is a possible D gene (5 bases). Trimming left V 4 bases short and J 3 bases short, with 7 bases between. Germline loops: CDR1 SNHLY, CDR2 FYNNEI. The CDR3 runs 12 residues. The CDR3 loop is CASSAGFYEQYF. The CDR3 DNA is TGTGCCAGCAGTGCGGGGTTCTACGAGCAGTACTTC. Based on the CDR3 plus reference TRBV2 and TRBJ2-7, the full variable domain is EPEVTQTPSHQVTQMGQEVILRCVPISNHLYFYWYRQILGQKVEFLVSFYNNEISEKSEIFDDQFSVERPDGSNFTLKIRSTKLEDSAMYFCASSAGFYEQYFGPGTRLTVT.

The chain employs TRBV13 and TRBJ2-3; 9 nucleotides align to TRBD2. The CDR3 contains 16 residues. V was pared by 1 base and J by 2 bases, with 4 bases of the junction left unmatched. Germline CDR1 reads PRHDT; CDR2 reads FYEKMQ (reference sequence). This CDR3 reads CASSLVSGRNTDTQYF. The CDR3 DNA reads TGTGCCAGCAGCTTAGTTAGCGGGAGAAACACAGATACGCAGTATTTT.

The gene calls are TRBV9 and TRBJ1-1; possibly TRBD1 for D (5 bases). The V end lost 4 bases, the J end lost 4 bases, and 14 bases lay between the germline ends. Per germline, CDR1 SGDLS and CDR2 YYNGEE. This CDR3 comprises 14 residues. CDR3 residues: CASSSREEFTEAFF. Here the CDR3 DNA reads TGTGCCAGCAGCTCCAGGGAGGAATTCACTGAAGCTTTCTTT.

This clonotype was counted a few times. The J gene is TRBJ1-4, the V gene TRBV30, with D unresolved. The CDR3 spans 14 residues. V lost 7 bases, J lost 8 bases, and 20 bases lay in between. Germline V gene sequence: CDR1 GTSNPN, CDR2 SVGIG (reference sequence). CDR3 region: CASRTKTGDEKLFF. The DNA of the CDR3 is TGTGCCTCGAGGACCAAAACGGGAGACGAAAAACTGTTTTTT.

This clonotype was seen repeatedly, ten times or more. The rearrangement uses TRBV6-1 and TRBJ1-2; D unresolved. The CDR3 has 13 residues. V lost 2 bases and J 2 bases, leaving 6 bases between the germline ends. From germline, CDR1 is MNHNS and CDR2 SASEGT. CDR3 protein: CASSEKDNYGYTF. CDR3 sequence (DNA): TGTGCCAGCAGTGAAAAGGACAACTATGGCTACACCTTC.

This clonotype has a handful of counts. The chain employs TRBV12-3 or TRBV12-4 and TRBJ2-4; unclear D gene. This CDR3 spans 14 amino acids. The V gene lost 4 bases and the J gene lost 0 bases, with 7 bases spanning the gap. CDR3 sequence (DNA): TGTGCCAGCAGTTCGGACGTAGCCAAAAACATTCAGTACTTC. Residues: CASSSDVAKNIQYF.

This clonotype was seen repeatedly, ten times or more. V is TRBV18 and J is TRBJ2-3; TRBD2 might be the D (6 bases). V was cut by 3 bases and J by 2 bases, with 9 bases left in between. The CDR3 consists of 14 residues. Looked up from germline, CDR1 is KGHSH and CDR2 is LQKENI. The CDR3 DNA follows: TGTGCCAGCTCACCGGGGGGACCCACAGATACGCAGTATTTT. It is translated as CASSPGGPTDTQYF.

The table lists this clonotype with a few counts. The chain joins TRBV20-1 to TRBJ2-1, with TRBD2 matching 7 bases. CDR1 and CDR2 (germline): DFQATT, SNEGSKA (reference sequence). This CDR3 is 13 amino acids long. The V segment lost 6 bases and the J segment 3 bases; nucleotides outside the gene matches: 5. Written as DNA, the CDR3 is TGCAGTGCCCTTAGCGGGTTCTACAATGAGCAGTTCTTC. Translated, it gives CSALSGFYNEQFF.

The chain links TRBV6-1 to TRBJ1-5, with no clear D. Germline loops: CDR1 MNHNS, CDR2 SASEGT. The CDR3 is 12 residues long. Trimming took off 6 bases at V and 5 bases at J, with 8 bases between the two ends. The DNA for the CDR3 is TGTGCCAGCAGAGGATCGTATCAGCCCCAGCATTTT. Its protein product is CASRGSYQPQHF.

V gene TRBV12-3 or TRBV12-4 combines with J gene TRBJ1-2, with 8 bases fitting TRBD1. Trimming at V came to 7 bases and at J to 2 bases, leaving 6 bases not matched to a gene. This CDR3 has 14 residues. CDR3: CASTPGQENYGYTF. CDR3 nucleotides: TGTGCCAGCACCCCGGGACAGGAGAACTATGGCTACACCTTC.

In this sample, this clonotype turned up a few times. This sequence joins TRBV18 and TRBJ1-1; D call uncertain. The CDR3 has 14 amino acids. Germline-derived CDR1 and CDR2 are KGHSH and LQKENI. The germline V and J ends were trimmed by 3 bases and 3 bases, with 11 bases remaining between them. CDR3 sequence reads: CASSPTEVHTEAFF. For the CDR3, the DNA is TGTGCCAGCTCACCGACGGAAGTTCACACTGAAGCTTTCTTT.

The gene calls are TRBV27 and TRBJ1-4; a possible D gene is TRBD1 (6 bases). The CDR3 covers 15 residues. V lost 2 bases to trimming and J lost 7 bases, with 14 bases between them. Per germline, CDR1 MNHEY and CDR2 SMNVEV (reference sequence). The CDR3 protein is CASSLKQGLSEKLFF. The CDR3 DNA reads as TGTGCCAGCAGTTTAAAACAGGGTCTGAGTGAAAAACTGTTTTTT.

The chain uses TRBV7-6 and TRBJ2-5; weak D call: TRBD1 (6 bases). Looked up from germline, CDR1 is SGHVS and CDR2 is FNYEAQ. Between the trimmed V and J ends, which lost 1 base and 4 bases, there was a span of 13 bases. This CDR3 has 15 amino acids. CDR3 DNA sequence: TGTGCCAGCAGCTTAGAAGGCACAGGGCGAGAGACCCAGTACTTC. Its protein product is CASSLEGTGRETQYF. Supplemented by reference TRBV7-6 and TRBJ2-5, the full variable domain reads GAGVSQSPRYKVTKRGQDVALRCDPISGHVSLYWYRQALGQGPEFLTYFNYEAQQDKSGLPNDRFSAERPEGSISTLTIQRTEQRDSAMYRCASSLEGTGRETQYFGPGTRLLVL.

This clonotype was picked up a small number of times. This chain joins TRBV20-1 and TRBJ2-1; D is perhaps TRBD2 (6 bases). Germline CDR1 and CDR2: DFQATT and SNEGSKA (reference sequence). The germline V and J ends were trimmed by 2 bases and 6 bases, with 11 bases remaining between them. The CDR3 consists of 13 residues. This chain's CDR3 is CSARFLATNEQFF. The CDR3 DNA is TGCAGTGCTAGATTCCTAGCGACCAATGAGCAGTTCTTC.

This clonotype was seen more than once but under ten times. This sequence joins TRBV20-1 and TRBJ2-7, with D possibly being TRBD1 or TRBD2 (5 bases each). V lost 5 bases and J lost 5, with 10 bases in between. The V gene's germline CDR1 is DFQATT and CDR2 SNEGSKA (reference sequence). The CDR3 has 11 amino acids. CDR3: CSAQMGDEQYF. The CDR3 DNA follows: TGCAGTGCTCAGATGGGGGACGAGCAGTACTTC.

This clonotype has only a few counts. This chain uses TRBV18 with TRBJ1-1, with D maybe TRBD1 (5 bases). V lost 2 bases to trimming and J lost 4 bases, with 11 bases between them. This CDR3 comprises 14 residues. The germline gives CDR1 KGHSH, CDR2 LQKENI. CDR3 nucleotides: TGTGCCAGCTCACCATGGCAGGGAGTCACTGAAGCTTTCTTT. This gives the protein CASSPWQGVTEAFF.

This clonotype was counted between two and nine times. The chain recombines TRBV5-1 with TRBJ2-1, with D possibly being TRBD1 or TRBD2 (5 bases each). The CDR3 loop spans 14 amino acids. In germline, CDR1 is SGHRS, CDR2 YFSETQ. V dropped 7 bases and J dropped 5 bases, with 16 bases sitting between them. DNA of the CDR3: TGCGCCAGCGGGGACGGCGGATTGGACAATGAGCAGTTCTTC. Its protein product is CASGDGGLDNEQFF.

The chain has TRBV12-3 or TRBV12-4 and TRBJ1-4; 10 bases fit TRBD1. This CDR3 spans 14 amino acids. The trim removed 5 bases at V and 7 bases at J, leaving 4 bases unmatched. CDR3 loop: CASSLTGGFEKLFF. CDR3 DNA sequence: TGTGCCAGCAGTCTGACAGGGGGCTTTGAAAAACTGTTTTTT.

There are a few counts of this clonotype. The genes are TRBV27 and TRBJ1-2; 12 nucleotides line up with TRBD1. The V segment lost 4 bases and the J segment 6 bases; nucleotides outside the gene matches: 6. CDR3 length: 15 residues. Germline CDR1 is MNHEY and CDR2 is SMNVEV (reference sequence). CDR3 sequence: CASSSPGTGGDGYTF. CDR3 DNA: TGTGCCAGCAGTTCGCCGGGGACAGGGGGCGATGGCTACACCTTC.

This rearrangement joins TRBV28 to TRBJ1-5; D gene ambiguous. Germline loops: CDR1 MDHEN, CDR2 SYDVKM. V lost 2 bases, J lost 11 bases, and 16 bases lay in between. The CDR3 covers 14 residues. The CDR3 DNA reads as TGTGCCAGCAGTTTAATCCTCCCCCGCTCGGCCCAGCATTTT. Residues: CASSLILPRSAQHF.